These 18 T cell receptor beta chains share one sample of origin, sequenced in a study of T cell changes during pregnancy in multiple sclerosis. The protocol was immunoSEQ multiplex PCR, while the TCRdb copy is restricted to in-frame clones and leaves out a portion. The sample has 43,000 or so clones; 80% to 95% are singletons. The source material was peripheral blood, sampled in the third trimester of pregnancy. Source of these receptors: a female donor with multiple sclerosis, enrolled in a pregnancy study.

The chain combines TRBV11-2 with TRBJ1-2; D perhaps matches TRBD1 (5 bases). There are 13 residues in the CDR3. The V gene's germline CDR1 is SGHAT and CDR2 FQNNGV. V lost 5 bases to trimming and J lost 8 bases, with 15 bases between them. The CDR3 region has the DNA TGTGCCAGCAGCCCTGACAGAAACCGCGGCTACACCTTC. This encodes CASSPDRNRGYTF.

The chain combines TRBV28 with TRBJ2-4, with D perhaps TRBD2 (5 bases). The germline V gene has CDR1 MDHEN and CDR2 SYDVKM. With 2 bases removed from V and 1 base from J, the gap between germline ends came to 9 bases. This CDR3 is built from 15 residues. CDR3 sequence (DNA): TGTGCCAGCAGTTTAGAGGGAACGGCCAAAAACATTCAGTACTTC. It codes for CASSLEGTAKNIQYF.

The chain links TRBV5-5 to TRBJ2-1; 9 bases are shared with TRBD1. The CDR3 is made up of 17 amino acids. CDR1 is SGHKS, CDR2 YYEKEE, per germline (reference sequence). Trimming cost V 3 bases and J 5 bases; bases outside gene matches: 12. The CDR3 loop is CASSWQGTGTWNNEQFF. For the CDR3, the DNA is TGTGCCAGCAGCTGGCAAGGGACAGGGACCTGGAACAATGAGCAGTTCTTC.

CDR3 loop: CASSIPLATNEKLFF. CDR3 sequence (DNA): TGTGCCAGTAGTATCCCACTTGCAACTAATGAAAAACTGTTTTTT. The chain recombines TRBV19 with TRBJ1-4, with unresolved D. The CDR3 spans 15 residues. Between the trimmed V and J ends, which lost 3 bases and 0 bases, there was a span of 8 bases. CDR1 and CDR2 (germline): LNHDA, SQIVND (reference sequence).

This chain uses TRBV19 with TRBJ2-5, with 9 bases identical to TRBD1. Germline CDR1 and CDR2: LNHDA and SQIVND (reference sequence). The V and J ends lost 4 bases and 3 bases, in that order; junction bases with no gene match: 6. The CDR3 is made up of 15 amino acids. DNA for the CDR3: TGTGCCAGTAGTACCCGACAGGGGGTTGAAGAGACCCAGTACTTC. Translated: CASSTRQGVEETQYF.

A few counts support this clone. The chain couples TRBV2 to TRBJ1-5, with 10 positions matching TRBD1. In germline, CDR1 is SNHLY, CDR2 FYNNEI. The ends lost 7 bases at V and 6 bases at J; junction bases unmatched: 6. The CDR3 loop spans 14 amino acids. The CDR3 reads CASKTGGRFQPQHF. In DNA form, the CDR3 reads TGTGCCAGCAAGACAGGGGGCCGGTTTCAGCCCCAGCATTTT.

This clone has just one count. CDR3 region: CAWSPGDYGYTF. For the CDR3, the DNA is TGTGCCTGGAGTCCGGGGGATTATGGCTACACCTTC. This chain uses TRBV30 with TRBJ1-2; weak D call: TRBD1 (5 bases). CDR1 is GTSNPN and CDR2 is SVGIG in the germline V gene (reference sequence). The CDR3 runs 12 residues. The germline V and J ends were trimmed by 2 bases and 5 bases, with 9 bases remaining between them. The full variable domain, its missing parts supplied by reference TRBV30 and TRBJ1-2, is SQTIHQWPATLVQPVGSPLSLECTVEGTSNPNLYWYRQAAGRGLQLLFYSVGIGQISSEVPQNLSASRPQDRQFILSSKKLLLSDSGFYLCAWSPGDYGYTFGSGTRLTVV.

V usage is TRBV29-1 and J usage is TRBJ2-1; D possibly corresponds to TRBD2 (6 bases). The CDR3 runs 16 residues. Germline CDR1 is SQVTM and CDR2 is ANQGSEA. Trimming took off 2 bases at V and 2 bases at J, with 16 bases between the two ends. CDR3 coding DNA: TGCAGCGTTGAAAACAAGACGGGAGTAGCCTACAATGAGCAGTTCTTC. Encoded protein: CSVENKTGVAYNEQFF.

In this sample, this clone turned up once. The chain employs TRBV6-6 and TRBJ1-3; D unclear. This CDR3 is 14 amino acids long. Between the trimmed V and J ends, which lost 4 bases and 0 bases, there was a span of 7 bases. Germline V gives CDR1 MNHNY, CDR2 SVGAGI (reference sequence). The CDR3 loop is CASSSVGSGNTIYF. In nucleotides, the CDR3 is TGTGCCAGCAGTTCCGTCGGCTCTGGAAACACCATATATTTT.

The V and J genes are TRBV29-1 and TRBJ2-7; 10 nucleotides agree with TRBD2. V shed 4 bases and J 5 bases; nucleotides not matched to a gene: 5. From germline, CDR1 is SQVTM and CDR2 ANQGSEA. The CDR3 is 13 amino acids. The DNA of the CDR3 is TGCAGCGTTGCCCCCCTAGCGGGAGACGAGCAGTACTTC. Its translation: CSVAPLAGDEQYF.

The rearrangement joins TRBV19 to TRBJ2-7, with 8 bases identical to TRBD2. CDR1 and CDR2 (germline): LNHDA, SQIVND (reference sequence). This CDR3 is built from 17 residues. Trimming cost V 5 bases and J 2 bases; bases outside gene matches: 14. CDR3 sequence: CASSAILAAGGAYEQYF. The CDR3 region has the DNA TGTGCCAGTAGTGCCATACTAGCGGCCGGGGGGGCCTACGAGCAGTACTTC. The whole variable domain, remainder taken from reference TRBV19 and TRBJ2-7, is DGGITQSPKYLFRKEGQNVTLSCEQNLNHDAMYWYRQDPGQGLRLIYYSQIVNDFQKGDIAEGYSVSREKKESFPLTVTSAQKNPTAFYLCASSAILAAGGAYEQYFGPGTRLTVT.

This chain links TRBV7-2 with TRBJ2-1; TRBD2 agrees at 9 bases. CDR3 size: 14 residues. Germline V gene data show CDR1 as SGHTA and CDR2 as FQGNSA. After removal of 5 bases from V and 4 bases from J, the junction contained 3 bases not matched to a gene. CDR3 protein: CASSPSGTYNEQFF. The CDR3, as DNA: TGTGCCAGCAGCCCTAGCGGGACATACAATGAGCAGTTCTTC.

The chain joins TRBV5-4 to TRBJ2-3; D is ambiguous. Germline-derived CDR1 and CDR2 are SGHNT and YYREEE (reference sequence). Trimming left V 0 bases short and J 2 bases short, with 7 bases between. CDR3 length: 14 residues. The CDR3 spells CASSLDSFTDTQYF. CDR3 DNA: TGTGCCAGCAGCTTGGACTCCTTCACAGATACGCAGTATTTT.

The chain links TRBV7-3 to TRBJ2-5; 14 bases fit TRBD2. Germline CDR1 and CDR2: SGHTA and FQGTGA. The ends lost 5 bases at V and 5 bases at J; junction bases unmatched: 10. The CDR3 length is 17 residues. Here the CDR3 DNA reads TGTGCCAGCAGCCGAGACGGACTAGCGGGAGGTGGGGAGACCCAGTACTTC. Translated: CASSRDGLAGGGETQYF.

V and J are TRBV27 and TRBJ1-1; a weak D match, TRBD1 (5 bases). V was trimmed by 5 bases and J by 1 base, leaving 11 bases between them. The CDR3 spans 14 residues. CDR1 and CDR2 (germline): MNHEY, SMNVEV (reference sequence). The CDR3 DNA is TGTGCCAGCAGTCTAAGGGGCCCGAACACTGAAGCTTTCTTT. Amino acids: CASSLRGPNTEAFF.

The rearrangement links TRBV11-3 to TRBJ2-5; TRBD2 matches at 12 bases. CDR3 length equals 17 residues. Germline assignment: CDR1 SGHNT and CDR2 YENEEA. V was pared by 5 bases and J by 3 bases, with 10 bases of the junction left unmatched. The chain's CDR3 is CASSTAGTSGYKETQYF. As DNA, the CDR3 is TGTGCCAGCAGCACGGCCGGGACTAGCGGGTATAAAGAGACCCAGTACTTC.

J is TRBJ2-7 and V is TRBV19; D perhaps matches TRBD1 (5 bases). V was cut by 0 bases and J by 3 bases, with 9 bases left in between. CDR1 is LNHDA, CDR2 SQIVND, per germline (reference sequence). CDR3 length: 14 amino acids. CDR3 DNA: TGTGCCAGTAGTATAGAGACAGCGAACTACGAGCAGTACTTC. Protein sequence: CASSIETANYEQYF.

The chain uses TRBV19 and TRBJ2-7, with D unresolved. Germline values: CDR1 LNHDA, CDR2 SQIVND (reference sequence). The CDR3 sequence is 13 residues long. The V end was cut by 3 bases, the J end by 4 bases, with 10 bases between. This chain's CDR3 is CASSITLSYEQYF. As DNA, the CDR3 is TGTGCCAGTAGTATTACACTAAGTTACGAGCAGTACTTC. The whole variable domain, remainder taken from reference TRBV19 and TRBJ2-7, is DGGITQSPKYLFRKEGQNVTLSCEQNLNHDAMYWYRQDPGQGLRLIYYSQIVNDFQKGDIAEGYSVSREKKESFPLTVTSAQKNPTAFYLCASSITLSYEQYFGPGTRLTVT.